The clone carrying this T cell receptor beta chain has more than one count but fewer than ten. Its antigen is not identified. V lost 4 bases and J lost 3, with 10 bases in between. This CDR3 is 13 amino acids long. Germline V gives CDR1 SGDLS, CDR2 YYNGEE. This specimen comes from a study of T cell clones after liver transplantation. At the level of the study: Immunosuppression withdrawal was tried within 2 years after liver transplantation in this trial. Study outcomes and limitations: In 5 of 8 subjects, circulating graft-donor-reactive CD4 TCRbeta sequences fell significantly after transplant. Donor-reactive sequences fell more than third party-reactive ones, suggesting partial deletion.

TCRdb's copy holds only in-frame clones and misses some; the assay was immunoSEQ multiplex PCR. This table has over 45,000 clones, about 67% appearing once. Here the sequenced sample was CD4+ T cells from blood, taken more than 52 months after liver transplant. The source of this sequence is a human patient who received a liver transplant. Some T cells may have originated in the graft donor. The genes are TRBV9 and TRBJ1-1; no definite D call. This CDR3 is CASSPDLDTEAFF. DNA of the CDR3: TGTGCCAGCAGCCCAGACCTGGACACTGAAGCTTTCTTT.